The clone carrying this T cell receptor beta chain was counted only a few times. Its matching antigen is unknown. This CDR3 has 14 residues. CDR1 DFQATT and CDR2 SNEGSKA come from the germline V gene (reference sequence). The junction had 6 bases not matched to a gene; V was cut back by 3 bases and J by 3 bases. The sample comes from a study of blood T cells in healthy people across ages. Study conclusions and caveats: Significant beta diversity loss was already apparent by age approximately 38, declining roughly linearly.

It was with a sample-barcoded 5' primer and a J-beta primer mix that a second PCR of roughly 6 to 12 cycles was run. One entry per CDR3 protein results from TCRdb running MiXCR on the 5' RACE reads. The sample yields over a million distinct CDR3 sequences, 55% to 75% seen once. J is TRBJ2-7 and V is TRBV20-1; 9 bases match TRBD2. The specimen was blood. The clonotype comes from a man aged 18-30 years in good health. CDR3 in DNA: TGCAGTGCTAGGGGAGCGGGGGGCGACTACGAGCAGTACTTC. Translated: CSARGAGGDYEQYF.